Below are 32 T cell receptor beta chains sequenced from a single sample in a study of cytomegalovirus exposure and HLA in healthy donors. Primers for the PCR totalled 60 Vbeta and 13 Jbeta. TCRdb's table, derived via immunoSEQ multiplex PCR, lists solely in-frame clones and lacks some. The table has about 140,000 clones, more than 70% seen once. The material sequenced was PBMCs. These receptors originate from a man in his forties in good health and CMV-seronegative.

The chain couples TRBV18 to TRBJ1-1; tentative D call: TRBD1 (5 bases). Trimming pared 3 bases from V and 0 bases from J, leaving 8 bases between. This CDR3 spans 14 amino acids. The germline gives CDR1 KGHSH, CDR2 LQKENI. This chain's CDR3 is CASSPRAMNTEAFF. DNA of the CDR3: TGTGCCAGCTCACCCAGGGCCATGAACACTGAAGCTTTCTTT.

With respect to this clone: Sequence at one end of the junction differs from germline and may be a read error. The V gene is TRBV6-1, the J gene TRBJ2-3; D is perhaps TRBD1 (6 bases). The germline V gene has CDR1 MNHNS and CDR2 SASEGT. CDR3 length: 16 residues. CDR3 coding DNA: TGTGCCGGCAGTGAAGTGGCAGGGGCAGTCACAGATACGCAGTATTTT. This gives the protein CAGSEVAGAVTDTQYF.

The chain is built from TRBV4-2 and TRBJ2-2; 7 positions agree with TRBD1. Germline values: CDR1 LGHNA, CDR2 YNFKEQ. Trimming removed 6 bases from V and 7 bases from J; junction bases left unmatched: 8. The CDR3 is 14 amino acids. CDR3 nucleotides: TGTGCCAGCAGGTTCGACAGGGCGATCGGGGAGCTGTTTTTT. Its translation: CASRFDRAIGELFF.

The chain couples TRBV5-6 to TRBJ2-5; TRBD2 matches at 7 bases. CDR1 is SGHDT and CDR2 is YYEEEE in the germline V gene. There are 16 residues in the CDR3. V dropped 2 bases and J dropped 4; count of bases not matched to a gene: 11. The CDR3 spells CASSLVTGGPRETQYF. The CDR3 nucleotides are TGTGCCAGCAGCTTAGTTACGGGAGGACCACGAGAGACCCAGTACTTC.

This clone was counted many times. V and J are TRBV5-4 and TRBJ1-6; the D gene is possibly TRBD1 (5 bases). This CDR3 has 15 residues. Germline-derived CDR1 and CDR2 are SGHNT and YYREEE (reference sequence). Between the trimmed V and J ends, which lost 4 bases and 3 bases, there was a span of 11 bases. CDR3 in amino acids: CASSVDKYYNSPLHF. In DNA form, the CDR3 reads TGTGCCAGCAGCGTGGACAAATACTATAATTCACCCCTCCACTTT.

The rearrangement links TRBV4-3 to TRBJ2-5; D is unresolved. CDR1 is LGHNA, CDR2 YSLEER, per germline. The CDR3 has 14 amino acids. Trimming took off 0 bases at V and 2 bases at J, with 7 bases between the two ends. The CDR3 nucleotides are TGCGCCAGCAGCCAAGATACTTGGCAAGAGACCCAGTACTTC. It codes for CASSQDTWQETQYF.

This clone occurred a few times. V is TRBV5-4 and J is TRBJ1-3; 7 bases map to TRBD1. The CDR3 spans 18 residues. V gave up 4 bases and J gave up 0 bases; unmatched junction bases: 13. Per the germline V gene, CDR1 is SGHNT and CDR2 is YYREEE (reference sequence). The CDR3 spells CASSTRTPGGLSGNTIYF. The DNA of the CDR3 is TGTGCCAGCAGCACCCGAACCCCAGGGGGACTCTCTGGAAACACCATATATTTT.

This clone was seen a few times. The CDR3 sequence: CASSYTRGEQYF. CDR3 coding DNA: TGTGCCAGCAGCTACACTCGGGGCGAGCAGTACTTC. The chain links TRBV5-6 to TRBJ2-7; D possibly corresponds to TRBD2 (5 bases). This CDR3 region has 12 residues. Trimming took 3 bases from V and 6 from J, leaving 10 bases between them. Germline assignment: CDR1 SGHDT and CDR2 YYEEEE.

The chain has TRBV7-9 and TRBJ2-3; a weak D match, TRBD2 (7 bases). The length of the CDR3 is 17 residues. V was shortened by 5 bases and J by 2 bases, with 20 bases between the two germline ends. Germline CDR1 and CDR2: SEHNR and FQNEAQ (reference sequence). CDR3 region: CASSPGEGRDYTDTQYF. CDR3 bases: TGTGCCAGCAGCCCAGGGGAGGGCAGGGACTACACAGATACGCAGTATTTT.

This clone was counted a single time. In nucleotides, the CDR3 is TGTGCCACCAGCACCTTAGCGGGGGGCACAGATACGCAGTATTTT. Its translation: CATSTLAGGTDTQYF. This chain connects TRBV15 to TRBJ2-3, with 9 positions matching TRBD2. Unmatched junction bases numbered 3, after V lost 4 bases and J lost 1 base. This CDR3 comprises 15 residues. Germline CDR1 reads LNHNV; CDR2 reads YYDKDF (reference sequence).

The chain's CDR3 is CASSFGETSNQPQHF. DNA of the CDR3: TGTGCCAGCAGCTTTGGGGAGACTAGCAATCAGCCCCAGCATTTT. This chain connects TRBV5-6 to TRBJ1-5, with D unclear. The germline gives CDR1 SGHDT, CDR2 YYEEEE. V shed 2 bases and J shed 0 bases, with 9 bases lying between them. This CDR3 has 15 residues.

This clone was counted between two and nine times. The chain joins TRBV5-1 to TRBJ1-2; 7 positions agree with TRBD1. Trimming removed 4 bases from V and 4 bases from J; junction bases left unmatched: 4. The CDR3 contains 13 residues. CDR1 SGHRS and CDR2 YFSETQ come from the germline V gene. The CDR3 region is CASSQGQPYGYTF. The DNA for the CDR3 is TGCGCCAGCAGCCAGGGACAGCCCTATGGCTACACCTTC.

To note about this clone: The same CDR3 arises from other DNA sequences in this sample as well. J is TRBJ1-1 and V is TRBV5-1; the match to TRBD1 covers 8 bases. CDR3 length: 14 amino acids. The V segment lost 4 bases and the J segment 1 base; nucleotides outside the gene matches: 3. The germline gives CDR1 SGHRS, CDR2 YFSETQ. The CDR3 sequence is CASSTGTGNTEAFF. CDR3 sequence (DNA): TGCGCCAGCAGCACGGGGACAGGGAACACTGAAGCTTTCTTT.

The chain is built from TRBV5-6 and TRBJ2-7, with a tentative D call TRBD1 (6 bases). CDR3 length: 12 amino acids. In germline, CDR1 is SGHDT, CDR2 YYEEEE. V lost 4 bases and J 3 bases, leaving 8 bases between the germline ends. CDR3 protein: CASSRTVYEQYF. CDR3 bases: TGTGCCAGCAGCAGGACAGTCTACGAGCAGTACTTC. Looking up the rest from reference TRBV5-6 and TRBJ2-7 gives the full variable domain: DAGVTQSPTHLIKTRGQQVTLRCSPKSGHDTVSWYQQALGQGPQFIFQYYEEEERQRGNFPDRFSGHQFPNYSSELNVNALLLGDSALYLCASSRTVYEQYFGPGTRLTVT.

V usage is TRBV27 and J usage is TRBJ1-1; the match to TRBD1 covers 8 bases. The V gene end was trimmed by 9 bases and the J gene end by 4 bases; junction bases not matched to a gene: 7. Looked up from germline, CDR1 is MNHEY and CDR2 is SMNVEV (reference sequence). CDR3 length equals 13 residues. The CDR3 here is CASKLTGATEAFF. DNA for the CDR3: TGTGCCAGTAAACTGACAGGGGCCACTGAAGCTTTCTTT.

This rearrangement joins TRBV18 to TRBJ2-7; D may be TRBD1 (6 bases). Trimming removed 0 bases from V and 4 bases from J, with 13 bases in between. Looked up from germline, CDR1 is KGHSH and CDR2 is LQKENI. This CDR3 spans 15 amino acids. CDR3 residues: CASSPPTRTAYEQYF. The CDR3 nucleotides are TGTGCCAGCTCACCACCAACGAGGACAGCGTACGAGCAGTACTTC.

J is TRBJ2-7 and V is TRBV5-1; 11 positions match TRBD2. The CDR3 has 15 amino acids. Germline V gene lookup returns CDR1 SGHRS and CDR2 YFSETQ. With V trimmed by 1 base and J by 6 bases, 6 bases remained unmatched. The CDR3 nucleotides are TGCGCCAGCAGCTTGAGCCTAGCGGGGGGTCTCGAGCAGTACTTC. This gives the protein CASSLSLAGGLEQYF.

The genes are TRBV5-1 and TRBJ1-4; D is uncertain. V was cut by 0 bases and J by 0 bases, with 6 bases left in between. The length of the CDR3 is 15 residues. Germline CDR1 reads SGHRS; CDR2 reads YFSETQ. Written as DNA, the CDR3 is TGCGCCAGCAGCTTGGGAGGAGCAACTAATGAAAAACTGTTTTTT. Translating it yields CASSLGGATNEKLFF.

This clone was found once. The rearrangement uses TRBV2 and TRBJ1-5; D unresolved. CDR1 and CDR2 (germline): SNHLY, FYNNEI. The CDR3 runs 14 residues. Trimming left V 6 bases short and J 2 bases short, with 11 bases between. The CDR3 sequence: CASSVRRGNQPQHF. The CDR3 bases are TGTGCCAGCAGCGTCAGGAGGGGCAATCAGCCCCAGCATTTT.

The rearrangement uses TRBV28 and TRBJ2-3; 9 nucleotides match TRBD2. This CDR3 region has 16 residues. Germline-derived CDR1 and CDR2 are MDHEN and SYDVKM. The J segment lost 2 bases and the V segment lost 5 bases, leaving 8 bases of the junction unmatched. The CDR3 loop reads CASSPEAGGPTDTQYF. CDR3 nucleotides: TGTGCCAGCAGTCCAGAAGCGGGGGGACCCACAGATACGCAGTATTTT.

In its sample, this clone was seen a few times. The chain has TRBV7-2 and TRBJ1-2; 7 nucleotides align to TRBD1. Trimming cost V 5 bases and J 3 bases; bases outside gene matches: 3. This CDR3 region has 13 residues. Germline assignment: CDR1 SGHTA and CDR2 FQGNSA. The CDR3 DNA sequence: TGTGCCAGCAGCCCTGACAGGGACTATGGCTACACCTTC. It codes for CASSPDRDYGYTF.

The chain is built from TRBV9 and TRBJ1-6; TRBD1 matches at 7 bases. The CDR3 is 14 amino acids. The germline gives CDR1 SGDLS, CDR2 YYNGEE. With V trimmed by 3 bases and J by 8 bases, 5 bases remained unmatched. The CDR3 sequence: CASSDRTGHSPLHF. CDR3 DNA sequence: TGTGCCAGCAGCGATCGGACAGGTCATTCACCCCTCCACTTT.

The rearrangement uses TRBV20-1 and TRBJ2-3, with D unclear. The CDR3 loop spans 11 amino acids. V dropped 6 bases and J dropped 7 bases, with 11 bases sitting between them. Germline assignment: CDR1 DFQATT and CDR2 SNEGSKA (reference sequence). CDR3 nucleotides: TGCAGTGCAACGGGTCAAAATACGCAGTATTTT. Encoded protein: CSATGQNTQYF.

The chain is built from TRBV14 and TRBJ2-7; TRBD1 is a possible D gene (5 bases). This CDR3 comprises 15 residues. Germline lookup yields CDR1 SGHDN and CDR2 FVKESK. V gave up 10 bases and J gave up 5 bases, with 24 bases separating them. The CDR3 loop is CANPYFQGSGNEQYF. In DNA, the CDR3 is TGTGCCAACCCTTACTTCCAGGGAAGTGGGAACGAGCAGTACTTC.

The CDR3 DNA follows: TGCGCCAGCAGCTTGGGGCCAGGGGTGAGAGGCACTGAAGCTTTCTTT. Translation gives CASSLGPGVRGTEAFF. The V call is TRBV5-1, the J call TRBJ1-1, with D possibly being TRBD1 (6 bases). The CDR3 runs to 16 residues. The V and J ends lost 0 bases and 4 bases respectively, with 16 bases between them. Germline CDR1 is SGHRS and CDR2 is YFSETQ.

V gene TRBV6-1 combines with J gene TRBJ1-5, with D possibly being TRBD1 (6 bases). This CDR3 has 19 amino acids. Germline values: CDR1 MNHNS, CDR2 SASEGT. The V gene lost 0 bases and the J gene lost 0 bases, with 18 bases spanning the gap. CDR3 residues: CASSEALRTVRYSNQPQHF. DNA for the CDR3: TGTGCCAGCAGTGAAGCGCTTCGGACAGTTCGGTATAGCAATCAGCCCCAGCATTTT.

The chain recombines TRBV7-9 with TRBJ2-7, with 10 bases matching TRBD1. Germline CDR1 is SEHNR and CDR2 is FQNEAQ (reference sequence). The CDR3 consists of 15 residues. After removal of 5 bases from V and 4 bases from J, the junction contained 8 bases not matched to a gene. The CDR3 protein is CASSDLGTGDYEQYF. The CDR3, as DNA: TGTGCCAGCAGCGACCTCGGGACAGGGGATTACGAGCAGTACTTC.

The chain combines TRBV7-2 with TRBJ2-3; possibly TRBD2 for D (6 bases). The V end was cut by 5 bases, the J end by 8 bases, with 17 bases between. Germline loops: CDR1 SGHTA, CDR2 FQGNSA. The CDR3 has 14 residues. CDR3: CASSPAGSEGTQYF. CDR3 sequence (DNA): TGTGCCAGCAGCCCCGCAGGGTCGGAGGGTACGCAGTATTTT. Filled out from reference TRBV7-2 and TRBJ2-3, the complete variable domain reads GAGVSQSPSNKVTEKGKDVELRCDPISGHTALYWYRQSLGQGLEFLIYFQGNSAPDKSGLPSDRFSAERTGGSVSTLTIQRTQQEDSAVYLCASSPAGSEGTQYFGPGTRLTVL.

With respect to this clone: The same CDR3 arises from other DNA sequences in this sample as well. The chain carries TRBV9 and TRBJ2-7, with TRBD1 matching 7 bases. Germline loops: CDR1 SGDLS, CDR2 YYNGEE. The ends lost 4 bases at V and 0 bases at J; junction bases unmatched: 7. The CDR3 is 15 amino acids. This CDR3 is CASSTGTASSYEQYF. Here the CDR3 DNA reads TGTGCCAGCAGCACTGGGACAGCGAGCTCCTACGAGCAGTACTTC. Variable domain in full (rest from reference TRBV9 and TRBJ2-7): DSGVTQTPKHLITATGQRVTLRCSPRSGDLSVYWYQQSLDQGLQFLIQYYNGEERAKGNILERFSAQQFPDLHSELNLSSLELGDSALYFCASSTGTASSYEQYFGPGTRLTVT.

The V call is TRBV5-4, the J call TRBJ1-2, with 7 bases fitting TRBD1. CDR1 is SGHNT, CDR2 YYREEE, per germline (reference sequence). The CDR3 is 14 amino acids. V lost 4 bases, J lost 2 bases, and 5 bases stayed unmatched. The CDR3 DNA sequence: TGTGCCAGCAGCGGGGACAGAAACAACTATGGCTACACCTTC. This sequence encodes CASSGDRNNYGYTF.

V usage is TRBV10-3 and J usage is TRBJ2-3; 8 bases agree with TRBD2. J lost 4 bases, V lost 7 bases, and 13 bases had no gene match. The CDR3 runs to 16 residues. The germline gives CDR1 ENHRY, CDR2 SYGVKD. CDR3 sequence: CAIKPPGGGPADTQYF. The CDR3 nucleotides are TGTGCCATCAAGCCCCCTGGCGGGGGGCCAGCAGATACGCAGTATTTT.

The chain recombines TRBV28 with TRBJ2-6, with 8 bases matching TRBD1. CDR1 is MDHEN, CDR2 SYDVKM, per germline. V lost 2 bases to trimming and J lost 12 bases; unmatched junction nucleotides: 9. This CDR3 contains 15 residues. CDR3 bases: TGTGCCAGCAGTTTACAGACAGGGGCCTCTGGCGTCCTGACTTTC. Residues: CASSLQTGASGVLTF.